The TCR beta chain described here comes from a study of cytomegalovirus exposure and HLA in healthy donors. Amplification used 60 Vbeta primers and 13 Jbeta primers. The table came from immunoSEQ multiplex PCR; TCRdb's copy has only in-frame clones and leaves some out. The sample has about 210,000 clones; roughly 80% are singletons. Germline V lookup: CDR1 MGHRA, CDR2 YSYEKL. This CDR3 is 14 amino acids long. Trimming took 1 base from V and 3 from J; bases not matched to a gene: 3. This clone was detected a few times. Material: PBMCs. The chain couples TRBV4-1 to TRBJ2-7; 7 bases align to TRBD1. The source of this sequence is a man between 35 and 55 years old in good health and CMV-seropositive. Written as DNA, the CDR3 is TGCGCCAGCAGCCAAGGGGCAGGGGGCTACGAGCAGTACTTC. Residues: CASSQGAGGYEQYF.